This passage covers 14 T cell receptor beta chains from one sample sequenced in a study of beta chain features in type 1 diabetes. Study-wide findings and caveats: TCRB CDR3 length was moderately but significantly reduced in all four CD4+ subsets of Type 1 diabetes patients.

Expressed TCRB transcripts were sequenced after all isolated RNA was converted to cDNA. Sequenced by immunoSEQ multiplex PCR; TCRdb stores in-frame clones only, minus some. The sample gives 630,000 or so clones, roughly an eighth of which show up once; 0.04% is in the top ten. The antigens these receptors bind are not known. The sequencing sample was made of naive CD4+ T cells from blood. Receptors originate from a man between 18 and 35 years old with type 1 diabetes.

The chain carries TRBV7-9 and TRBJ2-1; 7 positions match TRBD2. Germline V CDR1 and CDR2: SEHNR, FQNEAQ (reference sequence). V dropped 5 bases and J dropped 3; count of bases not matched to a gene: 13. This CDR3 spans 17 amino acids. CDR3 sequence: CASSPPWVAGIYNEQFF. Here the CDR3 DNA reads TGTGCCAGCAGCCCTCCGTGGGTAGCGGGCATCTACAATGAGCAGTTCTTC.

The genes are TRBV19 and TRBJ2-6; TRBD1 is a possible D gene (6 bases). Trimming took 8 bases from V and 2 from J, leaving 13 bases between them. CDR1 and CDR2 from the germline V gene are LNHDA and SQIVND (reference sequence). The CDR3 contains 15 residues. Here the CDR3 reads CASGHQGTGANVLTF. CDR3 sequence (DNA): TGTGCCAGTGGCCATCAGGGGACTGGGGCCAACGTCCTGACTTTC.

The chain joins TRBV5-1 to TRBJ1-1; D ambiguous. The V and J ends lost 6 bases and 0 bases respectively, with 9 bases between them. CDR1 is SGHRS and CDR2 is YFSETQ in the germline V gene. CDR3 length: 13 amino acids. The DNA for the CDR3 is TGCGCCAGCAAGGAACAAATGAACACTGAAGCTTTCTTT. Protein sequence: CASKEQMNTEAFF.

This clone was counted only a few times. This chain connects TRBV4-3 to TRBJ2-1, with 8 bases lining up with TRBD1. Germline V gives CDR1 LGHNA, CDR2 YSLEER. The CDR3 runs 15 residues. Trimming at V came to 3 bases and at J to 2 bases, leaving 3 bases not matched to a gene. Here the CDR3 reads CASSQYRGAYNEQFF. The CDR3 nucleotides read TGCGCCAGCAGCCAGTACAGGGGGGCCTACAATGAGCAGTTCTTC.

The chain recombines TRBV7-9 with TRBJ2-3; the D is unclear. The germline V gene has CDR1 SEHNR and CDR2 FQNEAQ (reference sequence). CDR3 size: 14 residues. Deletions cut 5 bases from V and 7 bases from J, with 16 bases between. The CDR3 spells CASSVRDLAHTQYF. CDR3 sequence (DNA): TGTGCCAGCAGCGTCAGAGATCTGGCGCATACGCAGTATTTT. Looking up the rest from reference TRBV7-9 and TRBJ2-3 gives the full variable domain: DTGVSQNPRHKITKRGQNVTFRCDPISEHNRLYWYRQTLGQGPEFLTYFQNEAQLEKSRLLSDRFSAERPKGSFSTLEIQRTEQGDSAMYLCASSVRDLAHTQYFGPGTRLTVL.

This clone was detected only once. The V call is TRBV28, the J call TRBJ1-1; TRBD1 aligns across 8 bases. The CDR3 contains 14 residues. The trim removed 4 bases at V and 7 bases at J, leaving 8 bases unmatched. CDR1 and CDR2 (germline): MDHEN, SYDVKM. The CDR3 coding sequence is TGTGCCAGCAGTTCTCCGACAGGGGTTTTTGAAGCTTTCTTT. It codes for CASSSPTGVFEAFF.

In this sample, this clone turned up a few times. This chain connects TRBV7-2 to TRBJ2-5; 13 nucleotides align to TRBD2. Germline V gives CDR1 SGHTA, CDR2 FQGNSA. The CDR3 contains 13 residues. V was pared by 5 bases and J by 11 bases, with 5 bases of the junction left unmatched. The CDR3 sequence is CASSRMTSGRQYF. Here the CDR3 DNA reads TGTGCCAGCAGCCGCATGACTAGCGGGAGGCAGTACTTC.

V usage is TRBV2 and J usage is TRBJ2-4; D remains unclear. In germline, CDR1 is SNHLY, CDR2 FYNNEI. Trimming took 3 bases from V and 3 from J, leaving 9 bases between them. The CDR3 has 14 amino acids. Written as DNA, the CDR3 is TGTGCCAGCAGTGAGGCGGCTGTCAAAAACATTCAGTACTTC. Translation: CASSEAAVKNIQYF.

The sample holds one count of this clone. This chain uses TRBV14 with TRBJ2-3; D may correspond to TRBD1 or TRBD2 (5 bases each). Germline CDR1 SGHDN, CDR2 FVKESK. CDR3 length equals 15 residues. Trimming stripped 0 bases from V and 4 bases from J, with 11 bases between. The CDR3 here is CASSQDGTRPDTQYF. The CDR3 region has the DNA TGTGCCAGCAGCCAAGATGGGACCAGACCAGATACGCAGTATTTT.

A few counts support this clone. The V gene is TRBV25-1, the J gene TRBJ1-4, with D tentatively TRBD1 (6 bases). The CDR3 consists of 14 residues. CDR1 is MGHDK, CDR2 SYGVNS, per germline. Between the trimmed V and J ends, which lost 6 bases and 6 bases, there was a span of 14 bases. The CDR3 bases are TGTGCCAGCAGCTCCGGCAGGACAGATGAAAAACTGTTTTTT. Its protein product is CASSSGRTDEKLFF.

The chain employs TRBV5-1 and TRBJ2-1, with TRBD2 matching over 8 bases. CDR3 length: 16 residues. In germline, CDR1 is SGHRS, CDR2 YFSETQ. With V trimmed by 5 bases and J by 2 bases, 9 bases remained unmatched. The CDR3 DNA reads as TGCGCCAGCAGGACCACAGCGGGAGCGACCTACAATGAGCAGTTCTTC. This encodes CASRTTAGATYNEQFF.

V and J are TRBV10-3 and TRBJ2-1; TRBD2 matches at 14 bases. The CDR3 has 13 residues. Looked up from germline, CDR1 is ENHRY and CDR2 is SYGVKD. V lost 10 bases, J lost 8 bases, and 4 bases stayed unmatched. CDR3 DNA: TGTGCCACGGGACTAGCGGGAGCGGATGAGCAGTTCTTC. Translated, it gives CATGLAGADEQFF.

This clone was observed a handful of times. The rearrangement links TRBV7-2 to TRBJ1-2; D might be TRBD1 (5 bases). The ends were cut back, 7 bases at V and 0 bases at J, with 15 bases in the middle. CDR1 SGHTA and CDR2 FQGNSA come from the germline V gene. The CDR3 has 15 amino acids. CDR3 amino acids: CASIPGTEANYGYTF. CDR3 nucleotide sequence: TGTGCCAGCATCCCCGGGACGGAAGCTAACTATGGCTACACCTTC.

Notes on this clone: The sample carries other DNA sequences with the same CDR3. V gene TRBV18 combines with J gene TRBJ2-6, with unresolved D. The CDR3 runs to 15 residues. Germline values: CDR1 KGHSH, CDR2 LQKENI. With 2 bases removed from V and 0 bases from J, the gap between germline ends came to 5 bases. The CDR3 loop is CASSPSSSGANVLTF. CDR3 coding DNA: TGTGCCAGCTCACCAAGTAGCTCTGGGGCCAACGTCCTGACTTTC.